The 23 T cell receptor beta chains below all came from one sample that was sequenced in a study of STAT3 mutations in large granular lymphocyte leukemia. Assay used: immunoSEQ multiplex PCR; TCRdb lists only in-frame clones, some missing. The table includes approximately 3,800 clones, about two fifths detected once. No antigen has been identified for these receptors. Study-wide results and limits: At least one immunodominant TCR beta clonotype appeared in every T-cell large granular lymphocyte leukemia patient.

The sample taken for sequencing was peripheral blood mononuclear cells. The source is a man aged 55 to 70 with T-cell large granular lymphocyte leukemia. Some clones in this sample may be carry-over from other donors' samples.

V is TRBV5-1 and J is TRBJ2-7, with TRBD1 matching over 9 bases. Germline-derived CDR1 and CDR2 are SGHRS and YFSETQ. The CDR3 has 15 residues. V gave up 3 bases and J gave up 4 bases; unmatched junction bases: 8. The chain's CDR3 is CASSWGQGKKYEQYF. DNA for the CDR3: TGCGCCAGCAGCTGGGGACAGGGAAAAAAGTACGAGCAGTACTTC.

The rearrangement uses TRBV18 and TRBJ1-2; D is undetermined. The CDR3 contains 15 residues. Per germline, CDR1 KGHSH and CDR2 LQKENI. The V end lost 3 bases, the J end lost 4 bases, and 15 bases lay between the germline ends. The CDR3 DNA reads as TGTGCCAGCTCACCCCCCGGGCCCGGAGGCTATGGCTACACCTTC. Translating it yields CASSPPGPGGYGYTF.

J is TRBJ2-6 and V is TRBV5-1; D gene ambiguous. The CDR3 is 15 amino acids. Trimming removed 4 bases from V and 0 bases from J, with 8 bases in between. Germline CDR1 reads SGHRS; CDR2 reads YFSETQ. CDR3 loop: CASSNGHSGANVLTF. CDR3 in DNA: TGCGCCAGCAGCAACGGCCACTCTGGGGCCAACGTCCTGACTTTC.

This clone has more than one count but fewer than ten. This sequence joins TRBV6-1 and TRBJ1-2; no clear D. V gave up 1 base and J gave up 7 bases, with 7 bases separating them. From germline, CDR1 is MNHNS and CDR2 SASEGT. The CDR3 runs to 12 residues. Here the CDR3 DNA reads TGTGCCAGCAGTGAAGAGGGTCGTGGCTACACCTTC. Encoded protein: CASSEEGRGYTF.

The rearrangement joins TRBV5-1 to TRBJ2-7, with D possibly being TRBD1 (6 bases). V lost 0 bases and J lost 4, with 11 bases in between. The CDR3 loop spans 14 amino acids. CDR1 and CDR2 from the germline V gene are SGHRS and YFSETQ. The CDR3 loop is CASSLAQGPYEQYF. The CDR3 DNA follows: TGCGCCAGCAGCTTGGCGCAGGGGCCATACGAGCAGTACTTC.

This chain uses TRBV9 with TRBJ1-6, with D perhaps TRBD1 (5 bases). Trimming took off 0 bases at V and 8 bases at J, with 9 bases between the two ends. Germline V gene data show CDR1 as SGDLS and CDR2 as YYNGEE. The CDR3 runs 14 residues. CDR3 sequence reads: CASSVAATDSPLHF. The CDR3 DNA is TGTGCCAGCAGCGTAGCGGCGACAGATTCACCCCTCCACTTT.

This clone was observed a handful of times. This chain joins TRBV20-1 and TRBJ2-7, with unresolved D. Looked up from germline, CDR1 is DFQATT and CDR2 is SNEGSKA (reference sequence). CDR3 length: 11 amino acids. V shed 1 base and J shed 7 bases, with 8 bases lying between them. In DNA form, the CDR3 reads TGCAGTGCTAGAGGGGCTTGGGAGCAGTACTTC. Residues: CSARGAWEQYF.

The chain combines TRBV5-1 with TRBJ1-4; a possible D gene is TRBD1 (5 bases). Germline CDR1 and CDR2: SGHRS and YFSETQ. Trimming took off 2 bases at V and 7 bases at J, with 12 bases between the two ends. CDR3 length equals 14 residues. The CDR3 sequence: CASSFGASGEKLFF. Written as DNA, the CDR3 is TGCGCCAGCAGCTTCGGGGCGTCCGGTGAAAAACTGTTTTTT.

The CDR3 DNA reads as TGCGCCAGCAGCTTGACAGGGAACTACGAGCAGTACTTC. This sequence encodes CASSLTGNYEQYF. The rearrangement joins TRBV5-1 to TRBJ2-7; D might be TRBD1 (6 bases). This CDR3 has 13 residues. Germline loops: CDR1 SGHRS, CDR2 YFSETQ. Trimming stripped 1 base from V and 3 bases from J, with 8 bases between.

V usage is TRBV5-4 and J usage is TRBJ2-1, with 8 bases fitting TRBD2. This CDR3 is built from 13 residues. V lost 5 bases and J lost 7; bases outside the gene matches: 5. From germline, CDR1 is SGHNT and CDR2 YYREEE (reference sequence). Here the CDR3 DNA reads TGTGCCAGCAGAGGACTAGCTGGGAATGAGCAGTTCTTC. Its translation is CASRGLAGNEQFF.

The V call is TRBV6-1, the J call TRBJ2-1, with D hard to call. CDR1 and CDR2 from the germline V gene are MNHNS and SASEGT. The CDR3 spans 13 residues. The V gene lost 1 base and the J gene lost 9 bases, with 10 bases spanning the gap. CDR3 region: CASSEGRSTEQFF. CDR3 nucleotide sequence: TGTGCCAGCAGTGAAGGAAGAAGCACTGAGCAGTTCTTC.

The V call is TRBV5-1, the J call TRBJ1-1, with D possibly being TRBD1 (5 bases). This CDR3 has 16 residues. Germline values: CDR1 SGHRS, CDR2 YFSETQ. V was shortened by 5 bases and J by 2 bases, with 19 bases between the two germline ends. The CDR3 loop reads CASRSGTLVSNTEAFF. CDR3 coding DNA: TGCGCCAGCAGGTCCGGGACCCTTGTAAGTAACACTGAAGCTTTCTTT.

This clone was detected a few times. For the CDR3, the DNA is TGCGCCAGCACGGGAGCCCGGGACAGCACCTACAATGAGCAGTTCTTC. This encodes CASTGARDSTYNEQFF. V is TRBV5-1 and J is TRBJ2-1; TRBD1 might be the D (7 bases). The V gene's germline CDR1 is SGHRS and CDR2 YFSETQ. The CDR3 loop spans 16 amino acids. Trimming stripped 6 bases from V and 2 bases from J, with 18 bases between.

This sequence joins TRBV7-9 and TRBJ1-2; D is undetermined. The CDR3 loop spans 14 amino acids. Germline CDR1 reads SEHNR; CDR2 reads FQNEAQ (reference sequence). Trimming took off 1 base at V and 8 bases at J, with 14 bases between the two ends. The CDR3 is CASSLDGRGRGYTF. Here the CDR3 DNA reads TGTGCCAGCAGCTTAGATGGCCGAGGGCGGGGCTACACCTTC.

The genes are TRBV7-9 and TRBJ2-5; TRBD1 is a possible D gene (5 bases). The germline V gene has CDR1 SEHNR and CDR2 FQNEAQ (reference sequence). The CDR3 runs to 15 residues. V was clipped by 4 bases and J by 0 bases, with 12 bases between them. The CDR3 nucleotides are TGTGCCAGCAGCTCCCAGACAGCGTACCAAGAGACCCAGTACTTC. Its protein product is CASSSQTAYQETQYF.

This sequence joins TRBV10-1 and TRBJ2-5, with TRBD1 identical over 8 bases. This CDR3 has 13 amino acids. The germline V gene has CDR1 WNHNN and CDR2 SYGVQD (reference sequence). Trimming took 2 bases from V and 4 from J; bases not matched to a gene: 0. DNA for the CDR3: TGCGCCAGCAGTGAGGGGACAGGAGAGACCCAGTACTTC. Its translation is CASSEGTGETQYF.

J is TRBJ1-1 and V is TRBV29-1, with a tentative D call TRBD1 (5 bases). V lost 4 bases and J 4 bases, leaving 16 bases between the germline ends. Germline loops: CDR1 SQVTM, CDR2 ANQGSEA. This CDR3 contains 14 residues. The CDR3 region is CSVVASGRGTEAFF. CDR3 sequence (DNA): TGCAGCGTTGTCGCTTCCGGGAGGGGCACTGAAGCTTTCTTT.

The rearrangement joins TRBV6-5 to TRBJ1-2, with 8 bases aligning to TRBD1. The junction had 9 bases not matched to a gene; V was cut back by 2 bases and J by 7 bases. The CDR3 sequence is 15 residues long. Looked up from germline, CDR1 is MNHEY and CDR2 is SVGAGI. The CDR3 DNA reads TGTGCCAGCAGTTACGGGCAGGGGGCCAGTGGTGGCTACACCTTC. Encoded protein: CASSYGQGASGGYTF.

There are a few counts of this clone. This rearrangement joins TRBV5-1 to TRBJ2-1; the match to TRBD1 covers 12 bases. Germline CDR1 and CDR2: SGHRS and YFSETQ. The CDR3 has 15 amino acids. V shed 0 bases and J 12 bases; nucleotides not matched to a gene: 7. The DNA of the CDR3 is TGCGCCAGCAGCTTGGGAGGGACAGGGGGCCCCGGGCAGTTCTTC. This sequence encodes CASSLGGTGGPGQFF.

The rearrangement joins TRBV5-1 to TRBJ2-2, with 9 positions matching TRBD2. V shed 3 bases, J shed 1 base, and the junction held 7 bases outside the gene matches. Germline V gives CDR1 SGHRS, CDR2 YFSETQ. This CDR3 region has 17 residues. The CDR3 reads CASSWRGSGGNTGELFF. CDR3 nucleotide sequence: TGCGCCAGCAGCTGGAGAGGTAGCGGGGGGAACACCGGGGAGCTGTTTTTT. Full variable domain (remainder filled in from reference TRBV5-1 and TRBJ2-2): KAGVTQTPRYLIKTRGQQVTLSCSPISGHRSVSWYQQTPGQGLQFLFEYFSETQRNKGNFPGRFSGRQFSNSRSEMNVSTLELGDSALYLCASSWRGSGGNTGELFFGEGSRLTVL.

The chain links TRBV5-6 to TRBJ2-3; no clear D. V gave up 3 bases and J gave up 0 bases, with 2 bases separating them. CDR3 size: 12 residues. Germline V gene data show CDR1 as SGHDT and CDR2 as YYEEEE. The CDR3 region is CASSYSTDTQYF. CDR3 nucleotide sequence: TGTGCCAGCAGCTACAGCACAGATACGCAGTATTTT.

V and J are TRBV18 and TRBJ1-3; 7 bases match TRBD1. V dropped 2 bases and J dropped 9; count of bases not matched to a gene: 7. This CDR3 region has 14 residues. Germline V lookup: CDR1 KGHSH, CDR2 LQKENI. The CDR3 nucleotides are TGTGCCAGCTCACCAGAAGGGGGCAGGAGCACCATATATTTT. The encoded protein is CASSPEGGRSTIYF.

This chain links TRBV5-1 with TRBJ1-2, with 10 positions matching TRBD1. Germline V CDR1 and CDR2: SGHRS, YFSETQ. J lost 2 bases, V lost 5 bases, and 0 bases had no gene match. The CDR3 consists of 13 residues. CDR3 nucleotides: TGCGCCAGCAGGGGACAGGGGAACTATGGCTACACCTTC. Protein sequence: CASRGQGNYGYTF.